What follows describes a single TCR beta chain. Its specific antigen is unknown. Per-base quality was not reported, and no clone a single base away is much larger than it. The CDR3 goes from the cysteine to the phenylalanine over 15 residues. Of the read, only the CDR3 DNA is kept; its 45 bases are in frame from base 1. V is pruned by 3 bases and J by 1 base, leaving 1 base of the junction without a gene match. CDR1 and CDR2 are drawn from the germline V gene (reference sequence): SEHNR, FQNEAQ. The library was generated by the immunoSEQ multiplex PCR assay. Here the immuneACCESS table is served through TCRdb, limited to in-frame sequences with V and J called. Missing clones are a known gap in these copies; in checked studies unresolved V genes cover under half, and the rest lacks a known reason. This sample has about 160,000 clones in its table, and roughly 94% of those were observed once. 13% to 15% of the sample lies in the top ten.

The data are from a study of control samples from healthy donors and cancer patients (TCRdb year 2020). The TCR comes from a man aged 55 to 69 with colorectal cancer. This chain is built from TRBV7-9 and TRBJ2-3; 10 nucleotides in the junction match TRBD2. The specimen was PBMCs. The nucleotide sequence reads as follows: TGTGCCAGCAGCTTGGGGACTAGCGGCACAGATACGCAGTATTTT. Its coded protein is CASSLGTSGTDTQYF.